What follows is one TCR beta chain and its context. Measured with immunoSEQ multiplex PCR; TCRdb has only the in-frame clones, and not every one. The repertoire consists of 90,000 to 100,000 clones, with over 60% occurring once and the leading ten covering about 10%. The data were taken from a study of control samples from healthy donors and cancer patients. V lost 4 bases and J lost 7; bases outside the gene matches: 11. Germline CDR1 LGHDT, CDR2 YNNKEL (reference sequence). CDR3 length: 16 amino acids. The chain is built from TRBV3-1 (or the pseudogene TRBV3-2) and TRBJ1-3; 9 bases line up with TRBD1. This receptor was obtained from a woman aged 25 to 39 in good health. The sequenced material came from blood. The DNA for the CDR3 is TGTGCCAGCAGCCCTCAACCGGGACAGGGTGGGAACACCATATATTTT. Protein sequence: CASSPQPGQGGNTIYF.